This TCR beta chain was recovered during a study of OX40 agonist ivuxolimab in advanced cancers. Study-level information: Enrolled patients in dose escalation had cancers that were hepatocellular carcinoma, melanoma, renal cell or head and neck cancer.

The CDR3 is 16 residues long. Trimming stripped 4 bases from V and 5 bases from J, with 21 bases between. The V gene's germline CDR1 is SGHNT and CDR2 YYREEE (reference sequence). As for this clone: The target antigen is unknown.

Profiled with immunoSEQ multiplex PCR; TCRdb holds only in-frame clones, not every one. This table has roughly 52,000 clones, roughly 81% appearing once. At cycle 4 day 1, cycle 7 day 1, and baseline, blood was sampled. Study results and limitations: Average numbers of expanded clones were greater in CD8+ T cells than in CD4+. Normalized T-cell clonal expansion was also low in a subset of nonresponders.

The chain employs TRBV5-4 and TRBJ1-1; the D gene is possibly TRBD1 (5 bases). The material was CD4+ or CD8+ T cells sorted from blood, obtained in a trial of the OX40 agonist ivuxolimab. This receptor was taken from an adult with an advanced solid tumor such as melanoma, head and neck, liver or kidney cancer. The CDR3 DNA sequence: TGTGCCAGCAGCCTTGGCCCCACAAGGGACGTAACTGAAGCTTTCTTT. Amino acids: CASSLGPTRDVTEAFF.